A selection of T cell receptor beta chains follows, all from one sample in a study of T cell responses to AZD1222 COVID-19 vaccine. The repertoire was sequenced with immunoSEQ multiplex PCR; TCRdb's copy has only in-frame clones and lacks some. There are about 97,000 clones in the sample; 88% occur only once, and less than 3% lies in the top ten. Sequenced material: peripheral blood, taken on day 0 of AZD1222 vaccination. These receptors originate from an adult in good health. Both conserved end residues are part of each CDR3. Each record gives: J gene, V gene, CDR3 protein.

TRBJ1-2	TRBV11-2	CASRDDGAGLLFNYGYTF
TRBJ1-2	TRBV28	CASSSGTGYTF
TRBJ1-5	TRBV18	CASSRGQGTGSNQPQHF
TRBJ1-6	TRBV5-1	CASKFEPGQGSSPLHF
TRBJ1-2	TRBV28	CASSLFQGAGFPNYGYTF
TRBJ1-3	TRBV19	CASRDRAGNTIYF
TRBJ2-1	TRBV20-1	CSASERGYNEQFF
TRBJ2-3	TRBV19	CASSKQAWASTDTQYF
TRBJ2-2	TRBV2	CASSLFSNTGELFF
TRBJ1-1	TRBV5-1	CASSRGTGANTEAFF
TRBJ1-6	TRBV12-3/TRBV12-4	CASSGTVNSPLHF
TRBJ1-3	TRBV28	CASSPRGVTGNTIYF
TRBJ2-7	TRBV6-2/TRBV6-3	CASSYLPSGRGTPYEQYF
TRBJ1-2	TRBV7-2	CASSPPWVNYGYTF
TRBJ2-3	TRBV20-1	CSASGQGLTDTQYF
TRBJ1-1	TRBV12-3/TRBV12-4	CASSHRSDAFF
TRBJ2-2	TRBV9	CASSFPGTGELFF
TRBJ1-3	TRBV6-2/TRBV6-3	CASTPSGGTGNTIYF
TRBJ2-7	TRBV4-3	CASSPGTDHSYEQYF
TRBJ1-5	TRBV19	CASSIDGSNQPQHF
TRBJ2-6	TRBV19	CASSINNRESSGANVLTF
TRBJ1-6	TRBV6-1	CASSEAGSIGSPLHF
TRBJ2-1	TRBV24-1	CATSDSTSVHNEQFF
TRBJ2-2	TRBV6-6	CASQGAYDTGELFF
TRBJ1-2	TRBV19	CASSSSGGPNYGYTF
TRBJ2-7	TRBV3-1/TRBV3-2	CASSPTGGAYEQYF
TRBJ2-5	TRBV11-1	CASSPWTGQETQYF
TRBJ2-1	TRBV27	CASSLFSPGGGEQFF
TRBJ1-2	TRBV6-5	CASSRGQGRAKGYTF
TRBJ2-2	TRBV4-3	CASSIRAGTGTGELFF
TRBJ1-2	TRBV7-8	CASSLGGSANYGYTF
TRBJ2-1	TRBV15	CATSRDAVGGWDNEQFF
TRBJ1-4	TRBV30	CAWSRRPLTNEKLFF
TRBJ1-1	TRBV7-9	CASSLFLPGNTEAFF
TRBJ1-3	TRBV27	CASRTAGGSGNTIYF
TRBJ1-1	TRBV18	CASSPSREAEAFF
TRBJ1-1	TRBV12-3/TRBV12-4	CASRRQGNTEAFF
TRBJ2-1	TRBV25-1	CASISRYNEQFF
TRBJ2-3	TRBV6-4	CASSDSAGGLADTQYF
TRBJ2-7	TRBV30	CAWRTSGGYEQYF
TRBJ1-2	TRBV4-3	CASSQDPNRNYGYTF
TRBJ2-7	TRBV5-1	CASTRTGTGGSSSYEQYF
TRBJ1-2	TRBV5-4	CASSLGGTGMYGYTF
TRBJ2-7	TRBV20-1	CSARDQNEQYF
TRBJ2-3	TRBV10-2	CASSGQGDTQYF
TRBJ2-3	TRBV6-2/TRBV6-3	CASSPLSSPRTGVNTDTQYF
TRBJ1-5	TRBV7-9	CASSLVLDIDGNQPQHF
TRBJ1-6	TRBV6-5	CASSYSVGGQSPLHF
TRBJ1-6	TRBV6-6	CASRSGVFGVSPLHF
TRBJ1-1	TRBV18	CASSPSGTGTFAFF
TRBJ1-2	TRBV10-3	CAIRGVLDGYTF
TRBJ1-6	TRBV9	CASSATQSSYNSPLHF
TRBJ2-3	TRBV18	CASSPDRARTDTQYF
TRBJ1-1	TRBV25-1	CASSEWEDFTEAFF
TRBJ2-1	TRBV12-5	CASGLVIGVPDEQFF
TRBJ1-3	TRBV7-2	CASSYLGRQLNTIYF
TRBJ2-3	TRBV3-1/TRBV3-2	CASRKAGDDTQYF